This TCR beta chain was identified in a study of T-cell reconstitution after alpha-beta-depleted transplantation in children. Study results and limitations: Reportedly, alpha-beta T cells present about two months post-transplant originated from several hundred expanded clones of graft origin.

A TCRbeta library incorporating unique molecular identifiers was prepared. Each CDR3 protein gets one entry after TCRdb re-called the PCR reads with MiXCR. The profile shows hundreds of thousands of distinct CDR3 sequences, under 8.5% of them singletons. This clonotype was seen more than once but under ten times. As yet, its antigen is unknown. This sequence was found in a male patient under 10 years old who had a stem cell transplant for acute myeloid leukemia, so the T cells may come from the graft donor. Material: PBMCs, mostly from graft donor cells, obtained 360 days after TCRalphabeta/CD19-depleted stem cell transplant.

The chain's CDR3 is CASSLQSTDTQYF. DNA of the CDR3: TGTGCCAGCAGCTTACAGTCCACAGATACGCAGTATTTT. This chain joins TRBV5-6 and TRBJ2-3; D call uncertain. V dropped 2 bases and J dropped 2 bases, with 6 bases sitting between them. From germline, CDR1 is SGHDT and CDR2 YYEEEE. The CDR3 has 13 residues.